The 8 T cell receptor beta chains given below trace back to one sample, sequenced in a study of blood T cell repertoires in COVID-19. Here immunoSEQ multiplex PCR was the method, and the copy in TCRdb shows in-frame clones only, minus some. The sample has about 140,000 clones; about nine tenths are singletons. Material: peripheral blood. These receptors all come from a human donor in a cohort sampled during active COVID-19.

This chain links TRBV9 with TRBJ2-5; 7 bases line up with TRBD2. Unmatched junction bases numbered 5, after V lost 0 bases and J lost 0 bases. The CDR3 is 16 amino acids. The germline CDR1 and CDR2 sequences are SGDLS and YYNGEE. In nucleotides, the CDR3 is TGTGCCAGCAGCGTAGCCCCTAGCGGTTACCAAGAGACCCAGTACTTC. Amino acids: CASSVAPSGYQETQYF.

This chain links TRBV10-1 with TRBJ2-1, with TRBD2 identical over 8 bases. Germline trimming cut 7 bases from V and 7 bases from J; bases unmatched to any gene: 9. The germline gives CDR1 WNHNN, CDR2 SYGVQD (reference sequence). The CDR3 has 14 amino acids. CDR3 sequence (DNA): TGCGCCAGCAACGGAGGGGTAGCGGGGAATGAGCAGTTCTTC. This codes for CASNGGVAGNEQFF.

Here the CDR3 DNA reads TGCGCCAGCAGCTTGGTGACCGGAGCCTTGAACACTGAAGCTTTCTTT. Its protein product is CASSLVTGALNTEAFF. The J gene is TRBJ1-1, the V gene TRBV5-1; D call uncertain. Trimming removed 0 bases from V and 0 bases from J, with 12 bases in between. This CDR3 region has 16 residues. Germline CDR1 SGHRS, CDR2 YFSETQ.

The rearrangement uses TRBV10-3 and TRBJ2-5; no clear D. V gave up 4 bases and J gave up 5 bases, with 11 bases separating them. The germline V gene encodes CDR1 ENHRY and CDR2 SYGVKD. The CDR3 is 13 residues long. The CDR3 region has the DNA TGTGCCATCAGTGTGCCGGGTTGGGAGACCCAGTACTTC. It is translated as CAISVPGWETQYF.

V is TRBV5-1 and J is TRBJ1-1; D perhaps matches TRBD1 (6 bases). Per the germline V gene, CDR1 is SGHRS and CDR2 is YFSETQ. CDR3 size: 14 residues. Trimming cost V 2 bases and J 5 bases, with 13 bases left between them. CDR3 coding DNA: TGCGCCAGCAGCTTCTCAGGGGATGGGACTGAAGCTTTCTTT. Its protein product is CASSFSGDGTEAFF.

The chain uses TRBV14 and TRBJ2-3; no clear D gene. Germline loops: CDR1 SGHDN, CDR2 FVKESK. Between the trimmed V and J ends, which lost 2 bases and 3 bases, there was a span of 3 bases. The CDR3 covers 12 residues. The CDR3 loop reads CASSQLTDTQYF. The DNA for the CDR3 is TGTGCCAGCAGCCAATTAACAGATACGCAGTATTTT.

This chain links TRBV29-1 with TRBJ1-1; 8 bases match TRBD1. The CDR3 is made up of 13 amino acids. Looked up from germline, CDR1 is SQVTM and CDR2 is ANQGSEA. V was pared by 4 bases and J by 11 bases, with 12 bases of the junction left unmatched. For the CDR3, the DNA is TGCAGCGTTGGGCGTGGGACAGGATACGAGGCTTTCTTT. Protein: CSVGRGTGYEAFF.

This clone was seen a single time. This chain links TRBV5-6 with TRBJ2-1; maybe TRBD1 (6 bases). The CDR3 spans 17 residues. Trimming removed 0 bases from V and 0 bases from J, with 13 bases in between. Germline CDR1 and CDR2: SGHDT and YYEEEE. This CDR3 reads CASSLGGPPSSYNEQFF. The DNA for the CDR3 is TGTGCCAGCAGCTTGGGGGGGCCACCGAGCTCCTACAATGAGCAGTTCTTC.